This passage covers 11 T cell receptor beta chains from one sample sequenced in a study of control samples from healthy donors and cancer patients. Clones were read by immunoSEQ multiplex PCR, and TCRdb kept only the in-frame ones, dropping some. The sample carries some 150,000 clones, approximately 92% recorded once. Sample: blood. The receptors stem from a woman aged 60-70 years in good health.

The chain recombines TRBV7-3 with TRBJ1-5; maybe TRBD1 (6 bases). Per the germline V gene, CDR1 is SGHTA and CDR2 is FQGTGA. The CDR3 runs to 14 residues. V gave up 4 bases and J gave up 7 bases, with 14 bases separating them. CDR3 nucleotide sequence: TGTGCCAGCAGCTCAGGGGACCAGGGACAGCCCCAGCATTTT. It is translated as CASSSGDQGQPQHF.

The CDR3 DNA follows: TGTGCCAGCAGCAAAGGACTAGCGGGGGCCCTAAACAATGAGCAGTTCTTC. Translation gives CASSKGLAGALNNEQFF. The chain recombines TRBV11-2 with TRBJ2-1; TRBD2 matches at 13 bases. The J segment lost 5 bases and the V segment lost 5 bases, leaving 9 bases of the junction unmatched. The CDR3 contains 17 residues. Germline CDR1 SGHAT, CDR2 FQNNGV.

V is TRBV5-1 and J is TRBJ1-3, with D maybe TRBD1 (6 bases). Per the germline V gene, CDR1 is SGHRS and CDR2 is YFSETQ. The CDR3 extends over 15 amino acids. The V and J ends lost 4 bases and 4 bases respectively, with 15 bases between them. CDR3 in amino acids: CASSTTGTSGNTIYF. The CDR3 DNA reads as TGCGCCAGCAGCACAACCGGGACATCAGGAAACACCATATATTTT.

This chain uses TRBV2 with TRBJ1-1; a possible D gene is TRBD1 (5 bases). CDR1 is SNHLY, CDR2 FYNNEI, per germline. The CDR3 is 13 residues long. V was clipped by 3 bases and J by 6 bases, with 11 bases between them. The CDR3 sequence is CASSESRGAEAFF. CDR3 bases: TGTGCCAGCAGTGAGAGTAGGGGAGCTGAAGCTTTCTTT. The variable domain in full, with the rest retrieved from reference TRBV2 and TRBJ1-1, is EPEVTQTPSHQVTQMGQEVILRCVPISNHLYFYWYRQILGQKVEFLVSFYNNEISEKSEIFDDQFSVERPDGSNFTLKIRSTKLEDSAMYFCASSESRGAEAFFGQGTRLTVV.

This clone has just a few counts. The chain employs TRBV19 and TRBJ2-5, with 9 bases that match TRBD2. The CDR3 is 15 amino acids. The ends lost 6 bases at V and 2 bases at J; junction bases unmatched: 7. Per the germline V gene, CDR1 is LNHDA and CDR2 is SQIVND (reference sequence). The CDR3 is CASRGIAGDQETQYF. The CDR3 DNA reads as TGTGCCAGTAGAGGGATAGCGGGGGATCAAGAGACCCAGTACTTC.

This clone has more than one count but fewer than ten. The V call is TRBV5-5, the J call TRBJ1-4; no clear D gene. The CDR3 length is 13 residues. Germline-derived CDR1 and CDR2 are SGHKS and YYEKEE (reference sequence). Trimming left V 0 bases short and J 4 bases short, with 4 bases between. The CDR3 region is CASSLALNEKLFF. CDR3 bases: TGTGCCAGCAGCTTGGCCCTTAATGAAAAACTGTTTTTT.

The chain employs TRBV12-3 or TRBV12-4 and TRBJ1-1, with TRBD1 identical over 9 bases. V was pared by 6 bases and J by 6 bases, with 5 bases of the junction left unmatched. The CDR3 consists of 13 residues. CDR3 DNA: TGTGCCAGCAGAGAACAGGGGGCCTCTGAAGCTTTCTTT. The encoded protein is CASREQGASEAFF.

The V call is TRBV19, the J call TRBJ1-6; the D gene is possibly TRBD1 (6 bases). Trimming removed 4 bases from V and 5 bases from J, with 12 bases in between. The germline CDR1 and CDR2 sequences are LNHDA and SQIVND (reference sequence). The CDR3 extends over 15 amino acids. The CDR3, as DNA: TGTGCCAGTAGTAGCGCGGAGGGGGATAATTCACCCCTCCACTTT. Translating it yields CASSSAEGDNSPLHF.

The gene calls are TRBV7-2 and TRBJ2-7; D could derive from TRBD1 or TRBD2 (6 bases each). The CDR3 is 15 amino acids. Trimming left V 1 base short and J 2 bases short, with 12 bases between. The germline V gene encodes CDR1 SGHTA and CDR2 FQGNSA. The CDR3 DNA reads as TGTGCCAGCAGCTTAGTCGGGGGCCCTACCTACGAGCAGTACTTC. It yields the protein CASSLVGGPTYEQYF.

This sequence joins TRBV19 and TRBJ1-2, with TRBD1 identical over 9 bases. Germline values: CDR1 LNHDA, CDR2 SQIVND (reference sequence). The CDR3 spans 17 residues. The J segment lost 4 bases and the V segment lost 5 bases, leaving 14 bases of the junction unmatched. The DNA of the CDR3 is TGTGCCAGTAGTCGTCCGGACAGGGGTCTGATACGCTATGGCTACACCTTC. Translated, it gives CASSRPDRGLIRYGYTF.

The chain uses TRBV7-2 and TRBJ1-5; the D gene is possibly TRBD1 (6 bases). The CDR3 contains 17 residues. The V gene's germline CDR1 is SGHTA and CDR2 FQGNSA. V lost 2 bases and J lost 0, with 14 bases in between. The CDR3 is CASSLFLAGVSNQPQHF. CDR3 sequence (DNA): TGTGCCAGCAGCTTATTTTTGGCAGGGGTTAGCAATCAGCCCCAGCATTTT.